The 24 T cell receptor beta chains in this list originate from one sample, sequenced in a study of control samples from healthy donors and cancer patients. Generated by immunoSEQ multiplex PCR, the TCRdb table keeps only in-frame clones and is missing some. In the table there are fewer than 120,000 clones, 70% to 90% of which are singletons. The sequenced material came from PBMCs. These receptors came from a woman aged 60-75 years with lung cancer.

This chain joins TRBV9 and TRBJ2-5; TRBD2 aligns across 14 bases. From germline, CDR1 is SGDLS and CDR2 YYNGEE. Trimming took 3 bases from V and 2 from J; bases not matched to a gene: 0. This CDR3 has 15 amino acids. The CDR3 loop reads CASSGLAGGQETQYF. In DNA form, the CDR3 reads TGTGCCAGCAGCGGACTAGCGGGGGGGCAAGAGACCCAGTACTTC. Full variable domain (missing parts from reference TRBV9 and TRBJ2-5): DSGVTQTPKHLITATGQRVTLRCSPRSGDLSVYWYQQSLDQGLQFLIQYYNGEERAKGNILERFSAQQFPDLHSELNLSSLELGDSALYFCASSGLAGGQETQYFGPGTRLLVL.

This chain uses TRBV6-5 with TRBJ2-7, with unresolved D. Germline CDR1 MNHEY, CDR2 SVGAGI. This CDR3 has 11 amino acids. The germline V and J ends were trimmed by 7 bases and 0 bases, with 4 bases remaining between them. CDR3 protein: CASTGSYEQYF. Here the CDR3 DNA reads TGTGCCAGCACTGGCTCCTACGAGCAGTACTTC.

This rearrangement joins TRBV9 to TRBJ1-2; 7 nucleotides line up with TRBD1. Germline V gene lookup returns CDR1 SGDLS and CDR2 YYNGEE. CDR3 length equals 15 residues. The J segment lost 5 bases and the V segment lost 5 bases, leaving 12 bases of the junction unmatched. This CDR3 is CASSLTGTDFYGYTF. The CDR3 bases are TGTGCCAGCAGTCTTACTGGGACAGACTTTTATGGCTACACCTTC.

V and J are TRBV25-1 and TRBJ2-1; 9 bases fit TRBD1. This CDR3 comprises 14 residues. V lost 4 bases to trimming and J lost 6 bases; unmatched junction nucleotides: 4. The germline V gene encodes CDR1 MGHDK and CDR2 SYGVNS. Here the CDR3 reads CASSGHRGLNEQFF. The DNA for the CDR3 is TGTGCCAGCAGTGGCCACAGGGGGCTCAATGAGCAGTTCTTC. Variable domain in full (rest from reference TRBV25-1 and TRBJ2-1): EADIYQTPRYLVIGTGKKITLECSQTMGHDKMYWYQQDPGMELHLIHYSYGVNSTEKGDLSSESTVSRIRTEHFPLTLESARPSHTSQYLCASSGHRGLNEQFFGPGTRLTVL.

This chain uses TRBV11-2 with TRBJ1-6; 7 bases agree with TRBD1. J was trimmed by 9 bases and V by 3 bases; bases with no gene match: 8. CDR1 and CDR2 from the germline V gene are SGHAT and FQNNGV. The CDR3 is 15 residues long. CDR3 coding DNA: TGTGCCAGCAGCTTGGCGACAGGGAACGGTTCACCCCTCCACTTT. It translates to CASSLATGNGSPLHF.

DNA of the CDR3: TGTGCCAGCAGCCAAGAGCTTGGGGGTCCCTACGAGCAGTACTTC. Translation gives CASSQELGGPYEQYF. The chain is built from TRBV14 and TRBJ2-7; D tentatively fits TRBD1 or TRBD2 (5 bases each). The CDR3 is 15 amino acids. Trimming took 0 bases from V and 2 from J, leaving 11 bases between them. Germline assignment: CDR1 SGHDN and CDR2 FVKESK.

This clone was seen a single time. The V call is TRBV12-3 or TRBV12-4, the J call TRBJ1-5; 7 positions match TRBD1. After removal of 6 bases from V and 7 bases from J, the junction contained 6 bases not matched to a gene. The CDR3 spans 13 residues. CDR3 region: CASRSTGDQPQHF. In DNA, the CDR3 is TGTGCCAGCAGATCTACAGGGGACCAGCCCCAGCATTTT.

This sequence joins TRBV6-5 and TRBJ2-7; 9 nucleotides agree with TRBD1. In germline, CDR1 is MNHEY, CDR2 SVGAGI. Trimming took 0 bases from V and 4 from J; bases not matched to a gene: 7. The CDR3 runs 16 residues. The CDR3 loop reads CASSYSHRQGVYEQYF. In DNA, the CDR3 is TGTGCCAGCAGTTACTCTCACAGACAGGGGGTGTACGAGCAGTACTTC.

The rearrangement uses TRBV6-5 and TRBJ2-4; 9 nucleotides agree with TRBD1. The J segment lost 8 bases and the V segment lost 5 bases, leaving 10 bases of the junction unmatched. The CDR3 consists of 15 residues. Germline CDR1 and CDR2: MNHEY and SVGAGI. CDR3 DNA sequence: TGTGCCAGCAGTCCGCCCGGGACAGGGTTTTACATTCAGTACTTC. As protein: CASSPPGTGFYIQYF.

This sequence joins TRBV5-1 and TRBJ1-1; TRBD1 agrees at 9 bases. Germline V gene sequence: CDR1 SGHRS, CDR2 YFSETQ. V lost 4 bases, J lost 10 bases, and 11 bases stayed unmatched. CDR3 length: 14 amino acids. For the CDR3, the DNA is TGCGCCAGCAGCCCGGGACAGGGAAGAGGAGTAGCTTTCTTT. Translating gives CASSPGQGRGVAFF. Full variable domain (remainder filled in from reference TRBV5-1 and TRBJ1-1): KAGVTQTPRYLIKTRGQQVTLSCSPISGHRSVSWYQQTPGQGLQFLFEYFSETQRNKGNFPGRFSGRQFSNSRSEMNVSTLELGDSALYLCASSPGQGRGVAFFGQGTRLTVV.

The chain uses TRBV5-1 and TRBJ2-3; D is unclear. CDR3 size: 14 residues. Germline CDR1 reads SGHRS; CDR2 reads YFSETQ. V was trimmed by 7 bases and J by 0 bases, leaving 12 bases between them. The CDR3 here is CASSRAMSTDTQYF. The CDR3 DNA is TGCGCCAGCTCCCGGGCCATGAGCACAGATACGCAGTATTTT.

The chain carries TRBV12-3 or TRBV12-4 and TRBJ2-5; 7 nucleotides line up with TRBD1. V shed 4 bases, J shed 1 base, and the junction held 0 bases outside the gene matches. The CDR3 is 13 residues long. The CDR3 spells CASSYRGQETQYF. CDR3 nucleotides: TGTGCCAGCAGTTACAGGGGCCAAGAGACCCAGTACTTC.

The CDR3 DNA reads TGCGCCAGCAGCCAAGACTCGGAAGGTACGGGAAACACCATATATTTT. Protein: CASSQDSEGTGNTIYF. The rearrangement links TRBV4-3 to TRBJ1-3; no reliable D call. Germline CDR1 reads LGHNA; CDR2 reads YSLEER. The germline V and J ends were trimmed by 0 bases and 4 bases, with 13 bases remaining between them. This CDR3 is built from 16 residues.

V gene TRBV7-2 combines with J gene TRBJ2-3, with D uncertain. CDR1 is SGHTA, CDR2 FQGNSA, per germline. The germline V and J ends were trimmed by 4 bases and 2 bases, with 4 bases remaining between them. The CDR3 has 12 amino acids. CDR3 loop: CASSSPTDTQYF. The DNA for the CDR3 is TGTGCCAGCAGCTCCCCCACAGATACGCAGTATTTT.

The J gene is TRBJ2-1, the V gene TRBV19; D ambiguous. The CDR3 contains 16 residues. V lost 6 bases, J lost 0 bases, and 15 bases lay in between. The germline CDR1 and CDR2 sequences are LNHDA and SQIVND (reference sequence). Here the CDR3 DNA reads TGTGCCAGTAGGGCGTTGGCAGTAAGCTCCTACAATGAGCAGTTCTTC. This encodes CASRALAVSSYNEQFF.

The chain has TRBV5-1 and TRBJ2-1, with TRBD2 matching over 10 bases. The CDR3 loop spans 17 amino acids. V shed 0 bases and J 6 bases; nucleotides not matched to a gene: 9. Looked up from germline, CDR1 is SGHRS and CDR2 is YFSETQ. The DNA of the CDR3 is TGCGCCAGCAGCTTGGTGACTAGCGGGTGGACTGGCAATGAGCAGTTCTTC. This gives the protein CASSLVTSGWTGNEQFF.

The rearrangement joins TRBV4-2 to TRBJ2-2; no clear D gene. In germline, CDR1 is LGHNA, CDR2 YNFKEQ. Trimming took 3 bases from V and 2 from J, leaving 13 bases between them. CDR3 size: 16 residues. The CDR3 DNA reads TGTGCCAGCAGCCACGGCCGGACGGCTAACACCGGGGAGCTGTTTTTT. Protein sequence: CASSHGRTANTGELFF.

This clone was detected only a few times. The genes are TRBV4-3 and TRBJ1-6; D unclear. The CDR3 totals 15 residues. CDR1 is LGHNA, CDR2 YSLEER, per germline. V shed 0 bases and J shed 9 bases, with 12 bases lying between them. The CDR3 protein is CASSQEPGWSSPLHF. The CDR3 nucleotides are TGCGCCAGCAGCCAAGAACCGGGCTGGAGTTCACCCCTCCACTTT.

This sequence joins TRBV6-1 and TRBJ1-2, with a tentative D call TRBD1 (5 bases). This CDR3 is built from 14 residues. Germline CDR1 and CDR2: MNHNS and SASEGT. V shed 1 base and J shed 5 bases, with 11 bases lying between them. CDR3 protein: CASSEGGYGYGYTF. The CDR3 DNA reads as TGTGCCAGCAGTGAAGGGGGGTATGGATATGGCTACACCTTC.

This clone was seen just once. The chain recombines TRBV30 with TRBJ1-2, with D unresolved. Trimming removed 5 bases from V and 2 bases from J, with 9 bases in between. This CDR3 contains 12 residues. Germline V CDR1 and CDR2: GTSNPN, SVGIG (reference sequence). The DNA of the CDR3 is TGTGCCTGGGCAGGTTTAAACTATGGCTACACCTTC. This gives the protein CAWAGLNYGYTF.

The chain is built from TRBV7-9 and TRBJ2-7; D not resolved. This CDR3 comprises 13 residues. CDR1 is SEHNR, CDR2 FQNEAQ, per germline (reference sequence). V was pared by 2 bases and J by 5 bases, with 10 bases between. The CDR3 sequence: CASSLFLRHEQYF. The CDR3 nucleotides are TGTGCCAGCAGCTTATTCCTTAGGCACGAGCAGTACTTC.

In its sample, this clone was seen once. Here the CDR3 DNA reads TGTGCCAGCAGTAAAACCGGGACAGAGTTCTACGAGCAGTACTTC. It is translated as CASSKTGTEFYEQYF. The rearrangement links TRBV6-5 to TRBJ2-7; 7 positions agree with TRBD1. V shed 5 bases and J 3 bases; nucleotides not matched to a gene: 10. The CDR3 has 15 residues. The V gene's germline CDR1 is MNHEY and CDR2 SVGAGI.

The chain carries TRBV10-3 and TRBJ2-5; 9 nucleotides agree with TRBD2. CDR3 length equals 13 residues. V dropped 6 bases and J dropped 5; count of bases not matched to a gene: 4. Germline V gives CDR1 ENHRY, CDR2 SYGVKD. In nucleotides, the CDR3 is TGTGCCATCAGCGGGACTAGCTTCGAGACCCAGTACTTC. It translates to CAISGTSFETQYF.

The CDR3 bases are TGTGCCAGCAGCGGACGGAGTGGCGGGGCAGCTTTCTTT. This translates into CASSGRSGGAAFF. V gene TRBV11-2 combines with J gene TRBJ1-1; tentatively, D is TRBD1 (5 bases). The CDR3 has 13 amino acids. In germline, CDR1 is SGHAT, CDR2 FQNNGV. V lost 5 bases, J lost 10 bases, and 17 bases lay in between.